Below, 3 T cell receptor beta chains from the same sample are listed, as sequenced in a study of technical replicates of blood from several donors. Clones were read by immunoSEQ multiplex PCR, and TCRdb kept only the in-frame ones, dropping some. This sample has just under 100,000 clones, with roughly 96% found just once. Input material: T cells isolated from PBMCs. Every receptor here comes from a human donor in good health.

The chain has TRBV28 and TRBJ1-2; TRBD1 is a possible D gene (6 bases). Trimming left V 5 bases short and J 4 bases short, with 20 bases between. From germline, CDR1 is MDHEN and CDR2 SYDVKM. The CDR3 loop spans 16 amino acids. CDR3 sequence (DNA): TGTGCCAGCAGTACCGGGACAACTACATTTCTCTATGGCTACACCTTC. Its protein product is CASSTGTTTFLYGYTF.

The chain has TRBV5-1 and TRBJ1-2; tentatively, D is TRBD1 (5 bases). Germline lookup yields CDR1 SGHRS and CDR2 YFSETQ. Trimming stripped 0 bases from V and 6 bases from J, with 21 bases between. This CDR3 has 17 amino acids. CDR3 amino acids: CASSLEGTGRVGDGYTF. As DNA, the CDR3 is TGCGCCAGCAGCTTGGAGGGGACTGGAAGGGTCGGAGATGGCTACACCTTC. Full variable domain (remainder filled in from reference TRBV5-1 and TRBJ1-2): KAGVTQTPRYLIKTRGQQVTLSCSPISGHRSVSWYQQTPGQGLQFLFEYFSETQRNKGNFPGRFSGRQFSNSRSEMNVSTLELGDSALYLCASSLEGTGRVGDGYTFGSGTRLTVV.

This rearrangement joins TRBV9 to TRBJ1-1; the match to TRBD1 covers 8 bases. In germline, CDR1 is SGDLS, CDR2 YYNGEE. After removal of 4 bases from V and 6 bases from J, the junction contained 8 bases not matched to a gene. The CDR3 runs to 14 residues. CDR3 sequence: CASSSHPGQAEAFF. DNA of the CDR3: TGTGCCAGCAGCTCTCATCCGGGACAGGCTGAAGCTTTCTTT.